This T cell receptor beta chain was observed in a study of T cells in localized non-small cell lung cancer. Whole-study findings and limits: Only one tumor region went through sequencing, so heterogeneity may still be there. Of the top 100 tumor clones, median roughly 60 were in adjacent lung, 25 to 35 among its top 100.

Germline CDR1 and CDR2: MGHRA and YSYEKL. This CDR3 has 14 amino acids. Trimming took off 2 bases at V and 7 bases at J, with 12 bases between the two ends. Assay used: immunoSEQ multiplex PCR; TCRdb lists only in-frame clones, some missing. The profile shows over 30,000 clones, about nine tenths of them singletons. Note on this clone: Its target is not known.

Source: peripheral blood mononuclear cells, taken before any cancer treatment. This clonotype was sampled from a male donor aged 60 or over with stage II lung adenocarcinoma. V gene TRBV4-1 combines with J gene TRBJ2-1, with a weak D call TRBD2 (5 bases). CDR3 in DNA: TGCGCCAGCAGCCAACCTTCAAGCGGTAATGAGCAGTTCTTC. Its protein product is CASSQPSSGNEQFF.